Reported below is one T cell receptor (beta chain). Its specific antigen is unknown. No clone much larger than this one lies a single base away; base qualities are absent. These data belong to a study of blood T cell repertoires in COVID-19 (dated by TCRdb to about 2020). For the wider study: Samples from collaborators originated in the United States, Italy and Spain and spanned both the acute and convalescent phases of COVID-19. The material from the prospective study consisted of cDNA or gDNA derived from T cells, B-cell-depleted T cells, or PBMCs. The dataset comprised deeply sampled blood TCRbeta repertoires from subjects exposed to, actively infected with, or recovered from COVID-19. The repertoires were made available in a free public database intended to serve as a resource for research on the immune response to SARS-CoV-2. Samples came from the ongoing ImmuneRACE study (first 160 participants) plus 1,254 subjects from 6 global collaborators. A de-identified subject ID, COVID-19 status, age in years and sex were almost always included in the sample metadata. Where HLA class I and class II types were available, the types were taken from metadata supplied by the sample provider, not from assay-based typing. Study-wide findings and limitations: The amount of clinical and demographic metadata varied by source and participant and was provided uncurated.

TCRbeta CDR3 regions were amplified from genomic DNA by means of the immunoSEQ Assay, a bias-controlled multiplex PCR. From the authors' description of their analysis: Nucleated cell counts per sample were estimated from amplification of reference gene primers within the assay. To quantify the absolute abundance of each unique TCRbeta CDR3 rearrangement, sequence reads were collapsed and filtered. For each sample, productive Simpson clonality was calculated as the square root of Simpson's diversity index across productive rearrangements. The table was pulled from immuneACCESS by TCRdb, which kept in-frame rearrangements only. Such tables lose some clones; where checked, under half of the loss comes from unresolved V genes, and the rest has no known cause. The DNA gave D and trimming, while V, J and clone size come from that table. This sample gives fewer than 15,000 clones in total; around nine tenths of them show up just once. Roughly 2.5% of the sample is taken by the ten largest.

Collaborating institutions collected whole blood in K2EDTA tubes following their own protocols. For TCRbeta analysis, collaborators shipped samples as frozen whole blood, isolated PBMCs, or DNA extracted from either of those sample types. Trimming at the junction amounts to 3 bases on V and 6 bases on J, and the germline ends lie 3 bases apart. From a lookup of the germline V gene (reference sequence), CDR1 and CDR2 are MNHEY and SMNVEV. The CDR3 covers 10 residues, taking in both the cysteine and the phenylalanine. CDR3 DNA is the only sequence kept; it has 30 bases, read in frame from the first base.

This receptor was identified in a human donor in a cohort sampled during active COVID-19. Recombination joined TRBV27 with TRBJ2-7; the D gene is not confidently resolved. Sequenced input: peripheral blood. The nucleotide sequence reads TGTGCCAGCAGTTTCTCCGAGCAGTACTTC. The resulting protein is CASSFSEQYF.